This entry lists 20 T cell receptor beta chains sequenced from one sample in a study of T cell responses to AZD1222 COVID-19 vaccine. This table comes from immunoSEQ multiplex PCR, and its TCRdb copy is limited to in-frame clones, with some not included. Of about 110,000 clones listed, more than 75% are singletons. Sequenced here: peripheral blood, sampled on day 0 of AZD1222 vaccination. Every receptor here comes from an adult in good health.

CDR3 region: CASSQEVGNYGYTF. The DNA for the CDR3 is TGCGCCAGCAGCCAAGAAGTGGGGAACTATGGCTACACCTTC. The V gene is TRBV4-1, the J gene TRBJ1-2; D not resolved. The germline V gene encodes CDR1 MGHRA and CDR2 YSYEKL. V was trimmed by 0 bases and J by 2 bases, leaving 7 bases between them. The CDR3 has 14 residues.

This chain joins TRBV5-4 and TRBJ2-7; D is unclear. Trimming cost V 5 bases and J 3 bases, with 15 bases left between them. Germline lookup yields CDR1 SGHNT and CDR2 YYREEE (reference sequence). The CDR3 has 14 residues. The CDR3 here is CASSLGLGSYEQYF. The CDR3, as DNA: TGTGCCAGCAGTCTGGGCTTGGGAAGCTACGAGCAGTACTTC.

The chain joins TRBV19 to TRBJ1-4; D is uncertain. The CDR3 length is 16 residues. With 8 bases removed from V and 7 bases from J, the gap between germline ends came to 23 bases. CDR1 is LNHDA, CDR2 SQIVND, per germline (reference sequence). This CDR3 reads CASGPGQDLLGEKLFF. CDR3 sequence (DNA): TGTGCCAGTGGGCCCGGGCAGGACCTTTTGGGTGAAAAACTGTTTTTT.

V gene TRBV6-5 combines with J gene TRBJ2-7; D gene unclear. CDR3 length equals 13 residues. Germline assignment: CDR1 MNHEY and CDR2 SVGAGI. Trimming cost V 4 bases and J 3 bases, with 10 bases left between them. CDR3: CASSLPSYYEQYF. As DNA, the CDR3 is TGTGCCAGCAGTTTACCCTCCTACTACGAGCAGTACTTC.

Written as DNA, the CDR3 is TGTGCCAGCAGCAAACAGGGTACTGAAGCTTTCTTT. Protein: CASSKQGTEAFF. V gene TRBV9 combines with J gene TRBJ1-1, with a possible D match to TRBD1 (6 bases). The germline V gene has CDR1 SGDLS and CDR2 YYNGEE. V lost 4 bases to trimming and J lost 5 bases, with 9 bases between them. The CDR3 extends over 12 amino acids.

The chain employs TRBV18 and TRBJ1-1; 7 bases fit TRBD1. V was clipped by 6 bases and J by 6 bases; unmatched bases: 7. The CDR3 is made up of 13 amino acids. Germline V gene lookup returns CDR1 KGHSH and CDR2 LQKENI. For the CDR3, the DNA is TGTGCCAGCTCGCCAGGGACAGCCTCTGAAGCTTTCTTT. Amino acid sequence: CASSPGTASEAFF.

This chain uses TRBV19 with TRBJ2-6; tentative D call: TRBD1 (6 bases). The CDR3 length is 15 residues. The germline CDR1 and CDR2 sequences are LNHDA and SQIVND (reference sequence). The V end lost 5 bases, the J end lost 3 bases, and 11 bases lay between the germline ends. This CDR3 reads CASSSNRVGANVLTF. In DNA form, the CDR3 reads TGTGCCAGTAGTTCCAACAGGGTTGGGGCCAACGTCCTGACTTTC.

This chain connects TRBV5-1 to TRBJ1-2; D might be TRBD1 (5 bases). The CDR3 is 15 residues long. CDR1 is SGHRS, CDR2 YFSETQ, per germline. Trimming took 4 bases from V and 4 from J, leaving 17 bases between them. The CDR3 nucleotides are TGCGCCAGCAGCCCGGAAGCAGGGAAAGCCTATGGCTACACCTTC. The encoded protein is CASSPEAGKAYGYTF.

The J gene is TRBJ2-7, the V gene TRBV4-3; perhaps TRBD2 as D (5 bases). V gave up 0 bases and J gave up 2 bases, with 14 bases separating them. The CDR3 length is 16 residues. Germline CDR1 LGHNA, CDR2 YSLEER. The CDR3 is CASSQDSPGSPYEQYF. For the CDR3, the DNA is TGCGCCAGCAGCCAAGATTCACCGGGGTCTCCCTACGAGCAGTACTTC.

This rearrangement joins TRBV9 to TRBJ1-4, with D unclear. Trimming took off 0 bases at V and 5 bases at J, with 11 bases between the two ends. Per germline, CDR1 SGDLS and CDR2 YYNGEE. CDR3 length: 15 amino acids. The chain's CDR3 is CASSVVGRRNEKLFF. The CDR3, as DNA: TGTGCCAGCAGCGTAGTAGGGAGACGGAATGAAAAACTGTTTTTT.

Details on this clone: The junction differs from germline at one of its ends, possibly a read error. The rearrangement links TRBV6-1 to TRBJ1-1, with D perhaps TRBD1 (5 bases). The CDR3 spans 14 residues. The germline CDR1 and CDR2 sequences are MNHNS and SASEGT. The CDR3 nucleotides read TGTGCCAGCAGTGAGGGAGGGACTGACACCGAAGCTTTCTTT. Protein sequence: CASSEGGTDTEAFF.

The chain couples TRBV7-2 to TRBJ2-3; D might be TRBD1 (6 bases). CDR3 size: 14 residues. Germline V gives CDR1 SGHTA, CDR2 FQGNSA. V was shortened by 4 bases and J by 1 base, with 9 bases between the two germline ends. CDR3 amino acids: CASSSRGGTDTQYF. CDR3 DNA: TGTGCCAGCAGCTCCAGGGGAGGCACAGATACGCAGTATTTT.

This sequence joins TRBV5-4 and TRBJ1-4; perhaps TRBD1 as D (6 bases). There are 16 residues in the CDR3. With 4 bases removed from V and 7 bases from J, the gap between germline ends came to 20 bases. CDR1 is SGHNT, CDR2 YYREEE, per germline (reference sequence). CDR3 loop: CASSGGPVTNSEKLFF. The CDR3 nucleotides read TGTGCCAGCAGCGGGGGGCCAGTGACGAATTCTGAAAAACTGTTTTTT.

This chain links TRBV27 with TRBJ1-1; 7 bases align to TRBD1. V shed 6 bases, J shed 5 bases, and the junction held 6 bases outside the gene matches. CDR1 is MNHEY, CDR2 SMNVEV, per germline (reference sequence). This CDR3 has 13 amino acids. The CDR3 protein is CASRHRGGTEAFF. The DNA of the CDR3 is TGTGCCAGCAGACACAGGGGAGGAACTGAAGCTTTCTTT.

The chain is built from TRBV18 and TRBJ2-4; the D is unclear. This CDR3 has 16 amino acids. Between the trimmed V and J ends, which lost 2 bases and 4 bases, there was a span of 15 bases. Per the germline V gene, CDR1 is KGHSH and CDR2 is LQKENI. The CDR3 is CASSPAAPAPKNIQYF. The CDR3 nucleotides are TGTGCCAGCTCACCAGCAGCGCCTGCCCCAAAAAACATTCAGTACTTC.

The rearrangement links TRBV6-2 or TRBV6-3 to TRBJ2-7; 12 bases match TRBD2. This CDR3 is 15 amino acids long. The germline V gene has CDR1 MNHEY and CDR2 SVGEGT. V gave up 6 bases and J gave up 3 bases; unmatched junction bases: 6. This CDR3 is CASRYGLAGFYEQYF. CDR3 in DNA: TGTGCCAGCAGGTACGGACTAGCGGGGTTCTACGAGCAGTACTTC.

This clone was detected only once. This chain links TRBV19 with TRBJ2-1, with D perhaps matching TRBD2 (7 bases). CDR1 and CDR2 (germline): LNHDA, SQIVND (reference sequence). The CDR3 contains 13 residues. The germline V and J ends were trimmed by 2 bases and 12 bases, with 14 bases remaining between them. CDR3 loop: CASSIQGGAMQFF. As DNA, the CDR3 is TGTGCCAGTAGTATACAAGGGGGGGCGATGCAGTTCTTC.

This rearrangement joins TRBV10-3 to TRBJ2-2; 9 bases map to TRBD1. The CDR3 runs 15 residues. V gave up 6 bases and J gave up 4 bases; unmatched junction bases: 6. Germline loops: CDR1 ENHRY, CDR2 SYGVKD. As DNA, the CDR3 is TGTGCCATCAGCCCCGGGACAGGGATCACCGGGGAGCTGTTTTTT. This sequence encodes CAISPGTGITGELFF.

This clone has more than one count but fewer than ten. V and J are TRBV11-2 and TRBJ1-2, with D possibly TRBD1 on 6 matching bases. This CDR3 is built from 12 residues. Germline loops: CDR1 SGHAT, CDR2 FQNNGV. V gave up 4 bases and J gave up 4 bases, with 7 bases separating them. The CDR3 DNA is TGTGCCAGCAGCTGGACAGTCTATGGCTACACCTTC. This codes for CASSWTVYGYTF.

This CDR3 reads CASWSSVSDTQYF. The CDR3 DNA reads TGCGCCAGCTGGTCTTCGGTCTCAGATACGCAGTATTTT. The rearrangement joins TRBV5-1 to TRBJ2-3; no firm D call. This CDR3 has 13 residues. Deletions cut 7 bases from V and 4 bases from J, with 13 bases between. CDR1 and CDR2 (germline): SGHRS, YFSETQ.